These 5 T cell receptor beta chains came from one sample sequenced in a study of T-cell memory formation after mild COVID-19. TCRdb used MiXCR to reprocess the 5' RACE reads, holding one entry per CDR3 protein. This sample has 60,000 to 65,000 distinct CDR3 sequences, with roughly 10% found just once. Sequencing input: PBMCs or a T cell subset sorted from them (not recorded which). These receptors originate from a man younger than 35 who had mild COVID-19 (a few samples of this study predate the infection). Cell type and time point are not known.

A few counts support this clonotype. V gene TRBV29-1 combines with J gene TRBJ1-5; a weak D match, TRBD1 (5 bases). Trimming left V 3 bases short and J 6 bases short, with 12 bases between. Germline V gives CDR1 SQVTM, CDR2 ANQGSEA. This CDR3 region has 13 residues. CDR3 DNA sequence: TGCAGCGTTGACGGGGGGAAGGGTCAGCCCCAGCATTTT. Its translation: CSVDGGKGQPQHF.

CDR3 loop: CASSPTWGDTQYF. CDR3 nucleotide sequence: TGTGCCAGCTCACCGACTTGGGGTGATACGCAGTATTTT. The rearrangement uses TRBV18 and TRBJ2-3; D uncertain. The germline V and J ends were trimmed by 3 bases and 6 bases, with 10 bases remaining between them. This CDR3 comprises 13 residues. Per the germline V gene, CDR1 is KGHSH and CDR2 is LQKENI.

The sample holds many counts of this clonotype. This rearrangement joins TRBV4-3 to TRBJ2-3, with D maybe TRBD2 (6 bases). The germline gives CDR1 LGHNA, CDR2 YSLEER. This CDR3 is built from 14 residues. V was cut by 4 bases and J by 5 bases, with 13 bases left in between. The CDR3 here is CASSPLGGGDTQYF. CDR3 DNA: TGCGCCAGCAGCCCCCTGGGGGGAGGAGATACGCAGTATTTT.

The chain has TRBV20-1 and TRBJ1-2; the D gene is possibly TRBD1 (5 bases). With 3 bases removed from V and 0 bases from J, the gap between germline ends came to 11 bases. The germline CDR1 and CDR2 sequences are DFQATT and SNEGSKA (reference sequence). This CDR3 comprises 14 residues. Here the CDR3 reads CSARPGTSNYGYTF. As DNA, the CDR3 is TGCAGTGCTAGGCCAGGGACCTCTAACTATGGCTACACCTTC.

Only a few counts were recorded for this clonotype. This chain uses TRBV20-1 with TRBJ2-5; possibly TRBD2 for D (6 bases). The CDR3 consists of 14 residues. The germline gives CDR1 DFQATT, CDR2 SNEGSKA (reference sequence). Trimming left V 0 bases short and J 5 bases short, with 13 bases between. Written as DNA, the CDR3 is TGCAGTGCTAGAGATAGGAGGGGCGGTGAGACCCAGTACTTC. Its translation is CSARDRRGGETQYF.